These 15 T cell receptor beta chains share one sample of origin, sequenced in a study of T-cell reconstitution after alpha-beta-depleted transplantation in children. Preparing the TCRbeta library involved the use of unique molecular identifiers. MiXCR, run by TCRdb on the PCR reads, gives a single entry per CDR3 protein. The sample lists hundreds of thousands of distinct CDR3 sequences; roughly 15% were seen once. The sequenced sample was PBMCs, mostly from graft donor cells, obtained 360 days after TCRalphabeta/CD19-depleted stem cell transplant. Source of these receptors: a boy less than two years old who had a stem cell transplant for Wiskott-Aldrich syndrome, so the T cells may come from the graft donor.

The chain employs TRBV6-5 and TRBJ2-3; 7 bases align to TRBD1. The V gene end was trimmed by 2 bases and the J gene end by 2 bases; junction bases not matched to a gene: 10. The CDR3 contains 17 residues. Per germline, CDR1 MNHEY and CDR2 SVGAGI. The CDR3 DNA reads TGTGCCAGCAGTTACCCCGGCCCCGGACAGGTCACAGATACGCAGTATTTT. Amino acids: CASSYPGPGQVTDTQYF.

The chain has TRBV4-1 and TRBJ2-1, with 13 bases identical to TRBD2. CDR3 length: 17 residues. J was trimmed by 6 bases and V by 3 bases; bases with no gene match: 8. Germline values: CDR1 MGHRA, CDR2 YSYEKL. CDR3 loop: CASSHTPRTSGGNEQFF. DNA for the CDR3: TGCGCCAGCAGCCACACTCCGAGGACTAGCGGGGGCAATGAGCAGTTCTTC.

This clonotype was seen only a few times. J is TRBJ2-5 and V is TRBV3-1; D ambiguous. Germline-derived CDR1 and CDR2 are LGHDT and YNNKEL (reference sequence). This CDR3 region has 15 residues. V gave up 3 bases and J gave up 1 base, with 12 bases separating them. The CDR3 loop reads CASSHDPVAQETQYF. DNA for the CDR3: TGTGCCAGCAGCCATGACCCGGTCGCCCAAGAGACCCAGTACTTC.

The genes are TRBV20-1 and TRBJ1-4; D is ambiguous. Trimming cost V 5 bases and J 5 bases, with 9 bases left between them. CDR3 size: 12 residues. Per the germline V gene, CDR1 is DFQATT and CDR2 is SNEGSKA (reference sequence). CDR3 sequence reads: CSAPRGNEKLFF. CDR3 DNA: TGCAGTGCTCCGCGGGGAAATGAAAAACTGTTTTTT.

The CDR3 loop is CASRNRAGELFF. The CDR3 DNA follows: TGTGCCAGCAGGAACAGGGCTGGGGAGCTGTTTTTT. The rearrangement links TRBV6-2 or TRBV6-3 to TRBJ2-2; maybe TRBD1 (6 bases). The CDR3 sequence is 12 residues long. Germline V gives CDR1 MNHEY, CDR2 SVGEGT. Trimming pared 6 bases from V and 8 bases from J, leaving 10 bases between.

In its sample, this clonotype was seen many times. The chain links TRBV9 to TRBJ2-1; 12 bases fit TRBD2. Germline V gene sequence: CDR1 SGDLS, CDR2 YYNGEE. With 3 bases clipped from V and 4 bases from J, the junction kept 2 bases outside the gene matches. The CDR3 has 15 amino acids. CDR3 coding DNA: TGTGCCAGCAGCGGCCTAGCGGGAGGGTACAATGAGCAGTTCTTC. It yields the protein CASSGLAGGYNEQFF.

J is TRBJ2-5 and V is TRBV4-1; D is uncertain. CDR3 length equals 14 residues. Germline CDR1 MGHRA, CDR2 YSYEKL. V dropped 4 bases and J dropped 5 bases, with 14 bases sitting between them. The CDR3 is CASSPQTVRETQYF. The CDR3 nucleotides are TGCGCCAGCAGCCCTCAGACTGTGAGGGAGACCCAGTACTTC.

The V call is TRBV4-3, the J call TRBJ2-7, with 10 nucleotides matching TRBD1. V gave up 1 base and J gave up 2 bases; unmatched junction bases: 5. This CDR3 comprises 16 residues. The germline V gene has CDR1 LGHNA and CDR2 YSLEER. The CDR3 DNA reads as TGCGCCAGCAGCCAAGGGGAGGGACAGGGGACCTACGAGCAGTACTTC. It yields the protein CASSQGEGQGTYEQYF.

This clonotype was recorded at least ten times. The chain is built from TRBV29-1 and TRBJ1-1; D remains unclear. The germline CDR1 and CDR2 sequences are SQVTM and ANQGSEA. V was trimmed by 1 base and J by 1 base, leaving 7 bases between them. The CDR3 extends over 13 amino acids. CDR3 region: CSVEGGRNTEAFF. The CDR3 region has the DNA TGCAGCGTTGAAGGAGGCAGGAACACTGAAGCTTTCTTT.

In its sample, this clonotype was seen a few times. The CDR3 DNA reads as TGCGCCAGCAGCTCCCCTCGACAGGGCGATGAGCAGTTCTTC. Translated: CASSSPRQGDEQFF. V gene TRBV5-1 combines with J gene TRBJ2-1; the match to TRBD1 covers 7 bases. The CDR3 runs 14 residues. V lost 3 bases and J lost 8; bases outside the gene matches: 8. CDR1 and CDR2 (germline): SGHRS, YFSETQ.

This clonotype was counted a few times. The gene calls are TRBV12-3 or TRBV12-4 and TRBJ2-5; a weak D match, TRBD2 (6 bases). The CDR3 has 16 amino acids. Trimming took off 6 bases at V and 5 bases at J, with 22 bases between the two ends. The CDR3 coding sequence is TGTGCCAGCAGCTTTCGTTTGACTAGTGGGGTGGAGACCCAGTACTTC. Its translation: CASSFRLTSGVETQYF.

The gene calls are TRBV4-1 and TRBJ2-1; TRBD1 matches at 7 bases. The J segment lost 8 bases and the V segment lost 0 bases, leaving 10 bases of the junction unmatched. The CDR3 contains 16 residues. Germline loops: CDR1 MGHRA, CDR2 YSYEKL. The CDR3 region is CASSQDRAGGVHEQFF. DNA of the CDR3: TGCGCCAGCAGCCAAGATCGGGCAGGGGGAGTTCATGAGCAGTTCTTC.

In its sample, this clonotype was seen a few times. The chain links TRBV4-3 to TRBJ1-4, with a weak D call TRBD1 (5 bases). CDR1 LGHNA and CDR2 YSLEER come from the germline V gene. This CDR3 has 15 amino acids. With 3 bases removed from V and 4 bases from J, the gap between germline ends came to 12 bases. CDR3 DNA sequence: TGCGCCAGCAGCCATTACAGGTTTGATAATGAAAAACTGTTTTTT. Translating it yields CASSHYRFDNEKLFF.

This chain uses TRBV7-6 with TRBJ2-7; 7 nucleotides align to TRBD1. The CDR3 extends over 13 amino acids. Germline V gene lookup returns CDR1 SGHVS and CDR2 FNYEAQ. V lost 3 bases to trimming and J lost 4 bases; unmatched junction nucleotides: 3. The CDR3 DNA follows: TGTGCCAGCAGCTTGAAACAGGGGTACGAGCAGTACTTC. Its translation is CASSLKQGYEQYF.

The chain carries TRBV6-2 or TRBV6-3 and TRBJ2-6; no definite D call. The CDR3 spans 15 residues. V was pared by 6 bases and J by 1 base, with 10 bases between. From germline, CDR1 is MNHEY and CDR2 SVGEGT. CDR3: CASSPSGSGANVLTF. The DNA of the CDR3 is TGTGCCAGCAGCCCCAGTGGTTCTGGGGCCAACGTCCTGACTTTC.